These T cell receptor beta chains were read from a single sample in a study of OX40 agonist ivuxolimab in advanced cancers. The table came from immunoSEQ multiplex PCR; TCRdb's copy has only in-frame clones and leaves some out. The table lists approximately 66,000 clones, roughly four fifths of them singletons. The specimen was CD4+ or CD8+ T cells sorted from blood, collected in a trial of the OX40 agonist ivuxolimab. Receptors originate from an adult with an advanced solid tumor such as melanoma, head and neck, liver or kidney cancer. Both conserved end residues are part of each CDR3. The order of the fields is V gene, J gene, clone size, D gene, CDR3 protein, CDR3 DNA. A D gene is named only where the DNA matches it firmly. The listing skips clone size in some rows; elsewhere it reads once, few, many or a size class.

V: TRBV28
J: TRBJ1-5
size: once
D: .
CDR3: CASSLSGGGSNQPQHF
DNA: TGTGCCAGCAGTTTAAGTGGGGGAGGAAGCAATCAGCCCCAGCATTTT

V: TRBV7-2
J: TRBJ2-1
size: .
D: .
CDR3: CASSLTVRSYNEQFF
DNA: TGTGCCAGCAGCTTGACAGTCCGCTCCTACAATGAGCAGTTCTTC

V: TRBV7-7
J: TRBJ1-4
size: .
D: TRBD1
CDR3: CASRGTGSEKLFF
DNA: TGTGCTAGCAGAGGGACAGGCAGTGAAAAACTGTTTTTT

V: TRBV19
J: TRBJ1-1
size: .
D: .
CDR3: CASSISKDTEAFF
DNA: TGTGCCAGTAGTATTAGTAAGGACACTGAAGCTTTCTTT

V: TRBV7-2
J: TRBJ2-3
size: .
D: .
CDR3: CASSQKILDTQYF
DNA: TGTGCCAGCAGCCAAAAAATACTAGATACGCAGTATTTT

V: TRBV18
J: TRBJ2-7
size: .
D: .
CDR3: CASSRDAGADEQYF
DNA: TGTGCCAGCTCACGGGACGCGGGGGCCGACGAGCAGTACTTC

V: TRBV2
J: TRBJ1-4
size: once
D: .
CDR3: CASVGGVTTNEKLFF
DNA: TGTGCCAGCGTTGGGGGGGTTACAACTAATGAAAAACTGTTTTTT

V: TRBV6-1
J: TRBJ1-2
size: .
D: .
CDR3: CASRLRGSINGYTF
DNA: TGTGCCAGCAGGCTGAGAGGGAGCATTAATGGCTACACCTTC

V: TRBV5-1
J: TRBJ2-1
size: .
D: .
CDR3: CASSLAGQGTYNEQFF
DNA: TGCGCCAGCAGCTTGGCCGGGCAGGGTACCTACAATGAGCAGTTCTTC

V: TRBV4-2
J: TRBJ2-3
size: .
D: TRBD1
CDR3: CASSQETRTGVILTDTQYF
DNA: TGTGCCAGCAGCCAAGAGACTCGAACAGGGGTGATTCTTACAGATACGCAGTATTTT

V: TRBV7-9
J: TRBJ2-5
size: .
D: TRBD2
CDR3: CASSLGGLAKKTQYF
DNA: TGTGCCAGCAGCTTAGGGGGACTAGCGAAGAAGACCCAGTACTTC

V: TRBV5-1
J: TRBJ2-5
size: .
D: .
CDR3: CASSLIRDGGSKETQYF
DNA: TGCGCCAGCAGCCTGATCAGGGACGGTGGTTCCAAAGAGACCCAGTACTTC

V: TRBV5-5
J: TRBJ1-2
size: .
D: .
CDR3: CASSLGMVRPEQKIYGYTF
DNA: TGTGCCAGCAGCTTGGGGATGGTTAGGCCAGAGCAGAAGATCTATGGCTACACCTTC

V: TRBV5-1
J: TRBJ1-2
size: few
D: .
CDR3: CASSLGQLEGYTF
DNA: TGCGCCAGCAGCTTGGGGCAGCTGGAGGGCTACACCTTC

V: TRBV5-1
J: TRBJ2-1
size: .
D: .
CDR3: CASGETGRGQDEQFF
DNA: TGCGCCAGCGGAGAAACCGGGAGGGGGCAAGATGAGCAGTTCTTC

V: TRBV7-2
J: TRBJ2-5
size: .
D: TRBD2
CDR3: CASSLVGSAGGPQETQYF
DNA: TGTGCCAGCAGCTTAGTAGGTTCGGCGGGGGGGCCCCAAGAGACCCAGTACTTC

V: TRBV28
J: TRBJ1-1
size: .
D: .
CDR3: CASSLVQGLAFF
DNA: TGTGCCAGCAGTTTGGTACAGGGTTTGGCTTTCTTT

V: TRBV6-5
J: TRBJ1-5
size: .
D: TRBD1
CDR3: CASSRQQTGPGAQHF
DNA: TGTGCCAGCAGTCGACAACAGACAGGGCCGGGAGCCCAGCATTTT

V: TRBV6-6
J: TRBJ2-5
size: .
D: .
CDR3: CASSWGDSWSQETQYF
DNA: TGTGCCAGCAGTTGGGGGGACTCATGGAGCCAAGAGACCCAGTACTTC

V: TRBV13
J: TRBJ1-3
size: .
D: .
CDR3: CASSLGLPGLTGNTIYF
DNA: TGTGCCAGCAGCTTGGGCCTACCGGGACTTACTGGAAACACCATATATTTT

V: TRBV7-3
J: TRBJ2-2
size: .
D: .
CDR3: CASSLGRGNTGELFF
DNA: TGTGCCAGCAGCTTAGGTCGGGGGAACACCGGGGAGCTGTTTTTT

V: TRBV10-3
J: TRBJ1-1
size: once
D: TRBD1
CDR3: CAITRDSNTEAFF
DNA: TGTGCCATCACCCGGGACAGCAACACTGAAGCTTTCTTT

V: TRBV5-1
J: TRBJ2-7
size: .
D: .
CDR3: CASSLAGGATYEQYF
DNA: TGCGCCAGCAGCTTGGCGGGCGGGGCAACCTACGAGCAGTACTTC

V: TRBV11-1
J: TRBJ2-7
size: .
D: .
CDR3: CASSLTSGVNEQYF
DNA: TGTGCCAGCAGCTTAACCTCAGGGGTAAACGAGCAGTACTTC

V: TRBV7-2
J: TRBJ2-7
size: .
D: TRBD1
CDR3: CASSSRQGARNEQYF
DNA: TGTGCCAGCAGCTCGAGACAGGGGGCAAGGAACGAGCAGTACTTC

V: TRBV4-3
J: TRBJ2-3
size: .
D: .
CDR3: CASSQDRGADTDTQYF
DNA: TGCGCCAGCAGCCAAGATCGAGGGGCCGACACAGATACGCAGTATTTT

V: TRBV7-9
J: TRBJ2-1
size: .
D: TRBD2
CDR3: CASSFSGGVHNEQFF
DNA: TGTGCCAGCAGCTTCAGCGGGGGAGTCCACAATGAGCAGTTCTTC

V: TRBV7-7
J: TRBJ2-5
size: once
D: .
CDR3: CASSFGETQYF
DNA: TGTGCTAGCAGCTTCGGGGAGACCCAGTACTTC

V: TRBV7-2
J: TRBJ2-5
size: .
D: .
CDR3: CASSFGGMIETQYF
DNA: TGTGCCAGCAGCTTCGGGGGAATGATAGAGACCCAGTACTTC

V: TRBV7-9
J: TRBJ2-6
size: once
D: TRBD1
CDR3: CASSPGGSGANVLTF
DNA: TGTGCCAGCAGCCCAGGGGGCTCTGGGGCCAACGTCCTGACTTTC

V: TRBV28
J: TRBJ2-1
size: .
D: .
CDR3: CASSPPGINEQFF
DNA: TGTGCCAGCAGCCCCCCAGGGATTAATGAGCAGTTCTTC

V: TRBV28
J: TRBJ1-1
size: .
D: .
CDR3: CASSNPGSQNTEAFF
DNA: TGTGCCAGCAGTAACCCGGGGTCTCAGAACACTGAAGCTTTCTTT

V: TRBV7-3
J: TRBJ2-6
size: .
D: .
CDR3: CASSLKQPGINSGANVLTF
DNA: TGTGCCAGCAGCTTAAAACAGCCAGGGATCAACTCTGGGGCCAACGTCCTGACTTTC

V: TRBV28
J: TRBJ1-1
size: .
D: TRBD1
CDR3: CASTTGQGNTEAFF
DNA: TGTGCCAGCACCACGGGACAGGGGAACACTGAAGCTTTCTTT

V: TRBV7-2
J: TRBJ1-1
size: once
D: .
CDR3: CASSLTSRTEAFF
DNA: TGTGCCAGCAGCTTAACAAGCAGGACTGAAGCTTTCTTT

V: TRBV6-5
J: TRBJ2-5
size: .
D: .
CDR3: CASRKEVTQYF
DNA: TGTGCCAGCAGGAAAGAGGTGACCCAGTACTTC

V: TRBV6-5
J: TRBJ2-7
size: .
D: .
CDR3: CASSYPGANEQYF
DNA: TGTGCCAGCAGTTACCCGGGGGCCAACGAGCAGTACTTC

V: TRBV7-2
J: TRBJ1-6
size: .
D: .
CDR3: CASSFTGFNSPLHF
DNA: TGTGCCAGCAGCTTTACAGGGTTTAATTCACCCCTCCACTTT

V: TRBV28
J: TRBJ1-3
size: .
D: .
CDR3: CASSSSQGGGNTIYF
DNA: TGTGCCAGCAGTTCCTCACAGGGAGGTGGAAACACCATATATTTT

V: TRBV19
J: TRBJ1-2
size: few
D: .
CDR3: CASSMGLRANYGYTF
DNA: TGTGCCAGTAGTATGGGACTGCGAGCTAACTATGGCTACACCTTC

V: TRBV30
J: TRBJ1-1
size: few
D: .
CDR3: CALETWVGTEAFF
DNA: TGTGCCCTGGAGACCTGGGTGGGCACTGAAGCTTTCTTT

V: TRBV29-1
J: TRBJ2-5
size: .
D: .
CDR3: CSWGHQETQYF
DNA: TGCAGCTGGGGGCATCAAGAGACCCAGTACTTC